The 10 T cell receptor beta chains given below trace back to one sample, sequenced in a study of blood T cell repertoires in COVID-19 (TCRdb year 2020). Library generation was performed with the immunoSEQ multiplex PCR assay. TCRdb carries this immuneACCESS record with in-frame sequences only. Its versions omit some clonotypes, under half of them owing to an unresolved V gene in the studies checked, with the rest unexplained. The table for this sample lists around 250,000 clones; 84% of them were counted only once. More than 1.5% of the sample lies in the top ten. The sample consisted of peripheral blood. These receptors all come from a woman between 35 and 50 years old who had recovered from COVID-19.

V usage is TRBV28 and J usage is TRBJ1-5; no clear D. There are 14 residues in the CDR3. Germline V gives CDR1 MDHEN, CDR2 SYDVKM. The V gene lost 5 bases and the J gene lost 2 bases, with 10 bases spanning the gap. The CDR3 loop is CASSPHFRNQPQHF. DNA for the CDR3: TGTGCCAGCAGTCCCCACTTCCGCAATCAGCCCCAGCATTTT.

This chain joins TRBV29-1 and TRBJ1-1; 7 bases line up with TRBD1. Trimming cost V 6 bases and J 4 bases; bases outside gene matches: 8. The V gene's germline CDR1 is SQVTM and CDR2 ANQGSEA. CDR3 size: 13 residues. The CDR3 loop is CSVAGGIGTEAFF. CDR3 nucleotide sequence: TGCAGCGTGGCAGGGGGAATCGGCACTGAAGCTTTCTTT.

CDR3 amino acids: CASSALGAGDSNQPQHF. CDR3 nucleotides: TGTGCCAGTAGTGCCCTTGGGGCAGGTGATAGCAATCAGCCCCAGCATTTT. The V gene is TRBV19, the J gene TRBJ1-5, with D perhaps TRBD1 (5 bases). Trimming shortened V by 5 bases and J by 0 bases, and 17 bases separated the two germline ends. Per the germline V gene, CDR1 is LNHDA and CDR2 is SQIVND (reference sequence). This CDR3 has 17 amino acids.

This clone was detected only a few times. The DNA for the CDR3 is TGTGCTAGTGGTACAGGTCTGATGAACACTGAAGCTTTCTTT. Translating it yields CASGTGLMNTEAFF. V usage is TRBV12-5 and J usage is TRBJ1-1; maybe TRBD1 (5 bases). The V and J ends lost 5 bases and 0 bases respectively, with 10 bases between them. CDR1 is LGHNT, CDR2 FRNRAP, per germline. CDR3 length equals 14 residues.

In DNA, the CDR3 is TGCGCCAGCAGCCAAGATCGAGGGAAGGGCAATGAAAAACTGTTTTTT. Encoded protein: CASSQDRGKGNEKLFF. V gene TRBV4-1 combines with J gene TRBJ1-4; D gene unclear. The CDR3 has 16 residues. Looked up from germline, CDR1 is MGHRA and CDR2 is YSYEKL. The germline V and J ends were trimmed by 0 bases and 5 bases, with 13 bases remaining between them.

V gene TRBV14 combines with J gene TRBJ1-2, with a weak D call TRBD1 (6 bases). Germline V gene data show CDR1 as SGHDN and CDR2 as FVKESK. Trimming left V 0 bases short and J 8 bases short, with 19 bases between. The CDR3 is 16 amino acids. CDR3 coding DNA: TGTGCCAGCAGCCAAGAATGGACAGACGCTCGTCAGGGCTACACCTTC. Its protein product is CASSQEWTDARQGYTF. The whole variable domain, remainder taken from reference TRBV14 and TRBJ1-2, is EAGVTQFPSHSVIEKGQTVTLRCDPISGHDNLYWYRRVMGKEIKFLLHFVKESKQDESGMPNNRFLAERTGGTYSTLKVQPAELEDSGVYFCASSQEWTDARQGYTFGSGTRLTVV.

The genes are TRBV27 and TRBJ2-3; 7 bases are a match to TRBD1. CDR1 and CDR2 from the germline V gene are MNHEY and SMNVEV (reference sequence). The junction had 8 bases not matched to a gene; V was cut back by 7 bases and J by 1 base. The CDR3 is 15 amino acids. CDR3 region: CASTPPGQRTDTQYF. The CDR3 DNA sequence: TGTGCCAGCACTCCTCCGGGACAGCGCACAGATACGCAGTATTTT.

This chain's CDR3 is CASRSNQGNEKLFF. For the CDR3, the DNA is TGTGCCAGCAGATCCAACCAGGGTAATGAAAAACTGTTTTTT. This rearrangement joins TRBV28 to TRBJ1-4, with D perhaps TRBD1 (5 bases). This CDR3 is built from 14 residues. Germline V gene lookup returns CDR1 MDHEN and CDR2 SYDVKM. The V gene lost 6 bases and the J gene lost 4 bases, with 12 bases spanning the gap.

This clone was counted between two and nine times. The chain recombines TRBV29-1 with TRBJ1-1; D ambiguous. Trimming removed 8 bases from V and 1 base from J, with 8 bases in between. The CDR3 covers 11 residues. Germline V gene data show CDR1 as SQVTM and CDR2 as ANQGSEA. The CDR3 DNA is TGCAGCCTCAAGAGGAACACTGAAGCTTTCTTT. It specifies CSLKRNTEAFF.

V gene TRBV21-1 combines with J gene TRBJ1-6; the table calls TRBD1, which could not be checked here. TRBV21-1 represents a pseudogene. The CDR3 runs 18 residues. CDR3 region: CASPGQSRSAGGRSPLHF. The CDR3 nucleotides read TGTGCCAGCCCGGGACAGTCGAGGAGTGCCGGCGGGCGTTCACCCCTCCACTTT.